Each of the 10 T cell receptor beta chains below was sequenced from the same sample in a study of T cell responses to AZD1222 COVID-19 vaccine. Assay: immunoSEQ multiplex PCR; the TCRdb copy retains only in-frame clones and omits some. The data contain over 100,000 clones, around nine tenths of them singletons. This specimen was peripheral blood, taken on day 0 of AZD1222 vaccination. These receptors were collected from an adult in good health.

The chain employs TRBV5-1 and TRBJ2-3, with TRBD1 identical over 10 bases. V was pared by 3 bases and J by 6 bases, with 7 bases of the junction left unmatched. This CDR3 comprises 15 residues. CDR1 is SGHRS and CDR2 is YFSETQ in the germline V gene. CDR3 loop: CASSSPDRGPDTQYF. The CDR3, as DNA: TGCGCCAGCAGCTCCCCCGACAGGGGGCCGGATACGCAGTATTTT.

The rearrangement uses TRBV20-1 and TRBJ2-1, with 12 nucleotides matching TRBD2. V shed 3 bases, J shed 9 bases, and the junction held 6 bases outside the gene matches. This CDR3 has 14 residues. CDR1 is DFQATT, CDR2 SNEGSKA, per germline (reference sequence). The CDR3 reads CSASLPSGRGEQFF. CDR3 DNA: TGCAGTGCTAGTCTTCCTAGCGGGAGGGGTGAGCAGTTCTTC.

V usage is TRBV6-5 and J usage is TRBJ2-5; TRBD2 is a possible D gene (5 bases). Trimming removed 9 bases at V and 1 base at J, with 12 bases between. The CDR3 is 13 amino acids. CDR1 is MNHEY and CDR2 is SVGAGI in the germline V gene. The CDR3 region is CASELTTQETQYF. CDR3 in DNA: TGTGCCAGTGAGTTGACTACCCAAGAGACCCAGTACTTC.

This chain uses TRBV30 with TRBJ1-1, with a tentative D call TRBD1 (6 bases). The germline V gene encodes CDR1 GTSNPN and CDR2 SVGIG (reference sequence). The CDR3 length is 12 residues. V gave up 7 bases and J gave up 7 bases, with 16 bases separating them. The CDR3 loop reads CAFWRPTGEAFF. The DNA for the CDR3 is TGTGCCTTTTGGAGGCCGACAGGTGAAGCTTTCTTT.

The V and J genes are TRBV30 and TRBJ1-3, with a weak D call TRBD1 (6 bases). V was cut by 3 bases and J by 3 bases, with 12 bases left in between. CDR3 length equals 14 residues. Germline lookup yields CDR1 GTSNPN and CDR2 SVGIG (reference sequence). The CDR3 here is CAWRQGTFGNTIYF. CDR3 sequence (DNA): TGTGCCTGGAGACAGGGTACTTTTGGAAACACCATATATTTT.

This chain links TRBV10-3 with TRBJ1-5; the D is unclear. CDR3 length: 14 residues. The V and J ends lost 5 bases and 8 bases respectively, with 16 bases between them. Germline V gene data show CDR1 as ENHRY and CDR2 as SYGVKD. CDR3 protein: CAISTRASGEPQHF. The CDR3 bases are TGTGCCATCAGTACTCGGGCTTCGGGAGAGCCCCAGCATTTT.

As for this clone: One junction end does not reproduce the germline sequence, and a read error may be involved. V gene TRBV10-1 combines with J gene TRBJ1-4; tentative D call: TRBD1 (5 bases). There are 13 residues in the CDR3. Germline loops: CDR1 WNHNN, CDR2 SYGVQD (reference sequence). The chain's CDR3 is CASFLTDRRTSIF. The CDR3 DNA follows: TGCGCCAGCTTCTTGACAGACCGCCGTACTTCGATTTTT.

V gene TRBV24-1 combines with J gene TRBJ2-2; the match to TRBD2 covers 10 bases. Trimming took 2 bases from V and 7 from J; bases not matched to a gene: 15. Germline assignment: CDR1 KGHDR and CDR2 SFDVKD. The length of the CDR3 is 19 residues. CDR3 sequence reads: CATSDSPQAGGPLGGELFF. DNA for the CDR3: TGTGCCACCAGTGATTCACCCCAAGCGGGAGGGCCGCTCGGCGGGGAGCTGTTTTTT.

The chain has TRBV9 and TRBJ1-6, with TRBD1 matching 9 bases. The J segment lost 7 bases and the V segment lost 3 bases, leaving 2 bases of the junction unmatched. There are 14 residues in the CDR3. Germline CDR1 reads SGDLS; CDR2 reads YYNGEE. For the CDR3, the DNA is TGTGCCAGCAGCGCGACAGGGGGAAATTCACCCCTCCACTTT. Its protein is CASSATGGNSPLHF.

The CDR3 protein is CASRVRESNEKLFF. In DNA form, the CDR3 reads TGCGCCAGCAGGGTGAGGGAATCTAATGAAAAACTGTTTTTT. The J gene is TRBJ1-4, the V gene TRBV5-1; D remains unclear. CDR1 SGHRS and CDR2 YFSETQ come from the germline V gene. With 5 bases removed from V and 3 bases from J, the gap between germline ends came to 11 bases. This CDR3 spans 14 amino acids. The entire variable domain, with the rest obtained from reference TRBV5-1 and TRBJ1-4, is as follows: KAGVTQTPRYLIKTRGQQVTLSCSPISGHRSVSWYQQTPGQGLQFLFEYFSETQRNKGNFPGRFSGRQFSNSRSEMNVSTLELGDSALYLCASRVRESNEKLFFGSGTQLSVL.